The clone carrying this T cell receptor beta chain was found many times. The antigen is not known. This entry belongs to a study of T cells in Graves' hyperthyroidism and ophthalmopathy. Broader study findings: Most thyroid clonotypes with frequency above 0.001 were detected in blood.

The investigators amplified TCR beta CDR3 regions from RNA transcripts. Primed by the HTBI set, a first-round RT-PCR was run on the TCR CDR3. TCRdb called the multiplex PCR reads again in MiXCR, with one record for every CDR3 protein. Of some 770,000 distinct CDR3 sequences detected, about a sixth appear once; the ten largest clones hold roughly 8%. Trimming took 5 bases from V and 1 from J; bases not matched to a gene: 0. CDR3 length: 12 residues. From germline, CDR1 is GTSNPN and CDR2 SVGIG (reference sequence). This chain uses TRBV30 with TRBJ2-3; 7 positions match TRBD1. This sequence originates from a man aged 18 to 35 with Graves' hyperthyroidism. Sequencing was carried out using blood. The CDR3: CAWDRGTDTQYF. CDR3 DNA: TGTGCCTGGGACAGGGGCACAGATACGCAGTATTTT. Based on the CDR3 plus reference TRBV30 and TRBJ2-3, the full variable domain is SQTIHQWPATLVQPVGSPLSLECTVEGTSNPNLYWYRQAAGRGLQLLFYSVGIGQISSEVPQNLSASRPQDRQFILSSKKLLLSDSGFYLCAWDRGTDTQYFGPGTRLTVL.